This TCR beta chain was obtained from a study of OX40 agonist ivuxolimab in advanced cancers. Study outcomes and limitations: Several nonresponders also turned out to have low normalized T-cell clonal expansion. The average count of expanded clones was higher among CD8+ T cells than among CD4+.

Generated by immunoSEQ multiplex PCR, the TCRdb table keeps only in-frame clones and is missing some. Of about 64,000 clones in the sample, roughly nine tenths were seen once. At cycle 4 day 1, cycle 7 day 1, and baseline, blood was sampled. This CDR3 spans 17 amino acids. CDR1 is SGHAT, CDR2 FQNNGV, per germline. The germline V and J ends were trimmed by 1 base and 2 bases, with 17 bases remaining between them. About this clone itself: As yet, its antigen is unknown.

This TCR was sampled from an adult with an advanced solid tumor such as melanoma, head and neck, liver or kidney cancer. The chain recombines TRBV11-2 with TRBJ2-5, with D maybe TRBD1 (6 bases). The material was CD4+ or CD8+ T cells sorted from blood, obtained in a trial of the OX40 agonist ivuxolimab. The CDR3 region has the DNA TGTGCCAGCAGCTTAGGTTGGGCAGGGGTGCTTCAAGAGACCCAGTACTTC. Its protein is CASSLGWAGVLQETQYF.